This T cell receptor beta chain emerged from a study of OX40 agonist ivuxolimab in advanced cancers. In the study overall: The costimulatory receptor OX40 (CD134) was targeted by ivuxolimab, a fully human IgG2 agonistic monoclonal antibody. Intravenous ivuxolimab was administered to patients every 2 weeks at six dose levels: 0.01, 0.1, 0.3, 1.5, 3 and 10 mg/kg. Of the approximately 54 dose-escalation patients, hepatocellular carcinoma was present in around 19, melanoma in about 15, renal cell carcinoma in 9 and head and neck cancer in 9. In the dose-escalation cohort, 82.7% of patients were male, and the mean age was 60 years with a range of about 20 to 80. Patients were allowed to have had prior anti-PD-1, anti-PD-L1 or anti-CTLA-4 therapy, and roughly 40% of the dose-escalation patients had previously received checkpoint inhibitors. Partial responses occurred in three dose-escalation patients: two with cutaneous melanoma and one with hepatocellular carcinoma. Peripheral TCRbeta sequencing was intended to test whether TCR sequence diversity was altered and clonal T-cell expansion was caused by ivuxolimab. The paper reports the monotherapy dose-escalation portion (N of about 47 patients) of the phase I ivuxolimab trial.

The trial excluded patients who had a history of autoimmune disease or who were on systemic immunosuppression. Peripheral blood for TCR sequencing was collected from all dose cohorts at baseline, on cycle 4 day 1, and on cycle 7 day 1. Samples were obtained from an open-label, multicenter, first-in-human phase I dose-escalation trial of ivuxolimab. Adults with locally advanced or metastatic head and neck squamous cell, hepatocellular, melanoma or renal cell carcinoma were enrolled in the trial. CD4+ and CD8+ T cells were sorted separately from peripheral blood before TCR sequencing. Genomic DNA was isolated from the sorted cells so that the TCRbeta CDR3 region could be sequenced. TCRbeta CDR3 regions were sequenced using the immunoSEQ Assay. Imported from immuneACCESS, the table was reduced by TCRdb to in-frame sequences with V and J called. These copies leave out some clones; in studies compared against another copy, an unresolved V gene accounts for under half, and the cause of the remainder is not known. Counted in this sample were approximately 43,000 clones; roughly 90% of them appeared once. Clones ranked in the top ten supply approximately 0.62% of the sample.

There are 17 amino acids in the CDR3, from cysteine to phenylalanine inclusive. Only CDR3 DNA remains: 51 bases, in frame from the first base. CDR1 and CDR2, per the germline V gene (reference sequence), are SGHNT and YYREEE. V is cut back by 3 bases and J by 0 bases, with 6 bases in the junction unmatched. A remark on this clone: Its antigen remains unidentified. Base quality data are lacking; no much larger clone is found one base away.

Results and caveats for the whole study, not just this receptor: After ivuxolimab, more expanded clones were found on average in CD8+ T cells than in CD4+ T cells. The antigen specificity of the peripheral T cells that underwent clonal expansion was not determined. Clonal expansion of both CD4+ and CD8+ blood T cells was observed from baseline to week 6 at doses 0.1 to 3.0 mg/kg. In partial responders in the 0.1-3.0 mg/kg groups, normalized peripheral clonal expansion was found to be among the lowest, especially among CD8+ T cells. Low levels of normalized T-cell clonal expansion were also shown by some nonresponding patients.

Sample: CD4+ or CD8+ T cells sorted from blood, taken in a trial of the OX40 agonist ivuxolimab. This clonotype was obtained from an adult with an advanced solid tumor such as melanoma, head and neck, liver or kidney cancer. In this chain, TRBV5-4 is recombined with TRBJ2-1; 10 of the junction bases match TRBD2. The nucleotides read TGTGCCAGCAGCTCCGCTAGCGGGGGCCCCTCCTACAATGAGCAGTTCTTC. Translated, it gives CASSSASGGPSYNEQFF.